This TCR beta chain was recorded in a study of blood T cell repertoires in COVID-19. Across the study: The study drew acute and convalescent COVID-19 samples from the United States, Italy and Spain. Sample material is recorded as cDNA or gDNA derived from T cells, B-cell-depleted T cells, or PBMCs.

Original methodology: By means of reference gene primer amplification, nucleated cell counts were estimated. Clones were read by immunoSEQ multiplex PCR, and TCRdb kept only the in-frame ones, dropping some. That table is the source of V, J and clone size, and D and trimming were worked out from the DNA. This table has 130,000 or so clones, around 77% appearing once. Trimming stripped 3 bases from V and 10 bases from J, with 25 bases between. CDR1 and CDR2 (germline): SGHRS, YFSETQ. This CDR3 contains 17 residues. The source material was peripheral blood. The rearrangement joins TRBV5-1 to TRBJ1-4; weak D call: TRBD1 (6 bases). The sequence was obtained from a man aged 60-69 years with active or convalescent COVID-19. CDR3 bases: TGCGCCAGCAGCTGGAACTCACTTGGGGGCTCTAACGGAAAACTGTTTTTT. Translation: CASSWNSLGGSNGKLFF.